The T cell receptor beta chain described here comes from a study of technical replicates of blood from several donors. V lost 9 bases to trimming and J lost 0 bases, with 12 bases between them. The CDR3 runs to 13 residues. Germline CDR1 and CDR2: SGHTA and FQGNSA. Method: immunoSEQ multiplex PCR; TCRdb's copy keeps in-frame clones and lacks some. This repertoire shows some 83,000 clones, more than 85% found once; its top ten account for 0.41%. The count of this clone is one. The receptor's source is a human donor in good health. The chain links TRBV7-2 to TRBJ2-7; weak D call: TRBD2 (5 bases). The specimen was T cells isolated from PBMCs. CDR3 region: CASGAGISYEQYF. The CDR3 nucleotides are TGTGCCAGTGGCGCGGGTATCTCCTACGAGCAGTACTTC.